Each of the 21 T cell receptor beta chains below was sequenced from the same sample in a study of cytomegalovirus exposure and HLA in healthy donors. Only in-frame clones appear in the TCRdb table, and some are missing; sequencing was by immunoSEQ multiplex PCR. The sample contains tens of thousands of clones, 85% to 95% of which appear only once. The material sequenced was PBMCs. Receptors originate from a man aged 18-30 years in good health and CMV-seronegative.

The CDR3 nucleotides read TGTGCTAGTGGCCTAGGTGGAAACTCCTACAATGAGCAGTTCTTC. Amino acids: CASGLGGNSYNEQFF. The gene calls are TRBV12-5 and TRBJ2-1; D is undetermined. Trimming removed 6 bases from V and 0 bases from J, with 12 bases in between. The CDR3 is 15 amino acids. Looked up from germline, CDR1 is LGHNT and CDR2 is FRNRAP.

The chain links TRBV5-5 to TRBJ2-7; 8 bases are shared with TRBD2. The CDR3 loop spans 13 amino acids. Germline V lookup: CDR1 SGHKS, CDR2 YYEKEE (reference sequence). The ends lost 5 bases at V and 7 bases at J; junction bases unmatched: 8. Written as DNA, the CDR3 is TGTGCCAGCAGGTCTGAGCGGGAGTGGGAGCAGTACTTC. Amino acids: CASRSEREWEQYF. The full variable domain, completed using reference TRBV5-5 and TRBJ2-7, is DAGVTQSPTHLIKTRGQQVTLRCSPISGHKSVSWYQQVLGQGPQFIFQYYEKEERGRGNFPDRFSARQFPNYSSELNVNALLLGDSALYLCASRSEREWEQYFGPGTRLTVT.

The CDR3 loop is CASSSGQGYDEQYF. In DNA form, the CDR3 reads TGTGCCAGTAGTTCGGGACAGGGTTACGACGAGCAGTACTTC. This sequence joins TRBV19 and TRBJ2-7; 9 nucleotides agree with TRBD1. V shed 5 bases and J 5 bases; nucleotides not matched to a gene: 7. From germline, CDR1 is LNHDA and CDR2 SQIVND (reference sequence). This CDR3 has 14 residues. Drawing the rest from reference TRBV19 and TRBJ2-7, the complete variable domain is DGGITQSPKYLFRKEGQNVTLSCEQNLNHDAMYWYRQDPGQGLRLIYYSQIVNDFQKGDIAEGYSVSREKKESFPLTVTSAQKNPTAFYLCASSSGQGYDEQYFGPGTRLTVT.

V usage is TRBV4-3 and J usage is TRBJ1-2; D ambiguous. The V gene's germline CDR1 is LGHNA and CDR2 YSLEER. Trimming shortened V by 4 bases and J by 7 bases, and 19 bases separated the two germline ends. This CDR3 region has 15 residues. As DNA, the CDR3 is TGCGCCAGCAGCCCCGGCGCCCCACGGGAAGCTGGCTACACCTTC. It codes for CASSPGAPREAGYTF.

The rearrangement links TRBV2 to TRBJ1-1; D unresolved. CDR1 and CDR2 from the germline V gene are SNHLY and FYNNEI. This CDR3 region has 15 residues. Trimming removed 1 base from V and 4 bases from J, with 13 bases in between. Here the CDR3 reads CASSEGVAGSTEAFF. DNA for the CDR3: TGTGCCAGCAGTGAAGGGGTGGCGGGATCCACTGAAGCTTTCTTT.

CDR3 loop: CASSTQFRDRGSNQPQHF. In DNA, the CDR3 is TGTGCCAGTAGTACGCAATTCCGGGACAGGGGAAGCAATCAGCCCCAGCATTTT. The V and J genes are TRBV19 and TRBJ1-5, with TRBD1 matching 10 bases. The CDR3 is made up of 18 amino acids. The V and J ends lost 4 bases and 1 base, in that order; junction bases with no gene match: 10. Germline V gene sequence: CDR1 LNHDA, CDR2 SQIVND (reference sequence). The full variable domain, its missing parts supplied by reference TRBV19 and TRBJ1-5, is DGGITQSPKYLFRKEGQNVTLSCEQNLNHDAMYWYRQDPGQGLRLIYYSQIVNDFQKGDIAEGYSVSREKKESFPLTVTSAQKNPTAFYLCASSTQFRDRGSNQPQHFGDGTRLSIL.

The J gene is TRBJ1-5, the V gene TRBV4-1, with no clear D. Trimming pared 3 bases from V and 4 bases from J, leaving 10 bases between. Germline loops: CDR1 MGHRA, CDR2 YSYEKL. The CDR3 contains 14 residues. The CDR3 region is CASSHHGVNQPQHF. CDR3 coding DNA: TGCGCCAGCAGCCATCACGGGGTTAATCAGCCCCAGCATTTT.

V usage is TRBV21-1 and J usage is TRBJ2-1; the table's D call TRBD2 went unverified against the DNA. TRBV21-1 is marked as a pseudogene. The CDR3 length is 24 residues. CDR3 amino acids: CASSKVCTSGRGACEGAYYNEQFF. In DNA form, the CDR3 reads TGTGCCAGCAGCAAAGTTTGCACTAGCGGGAGAGGAGCCTGTGAGGGCGCTTACTACAATGAGCAGTTCTTC.

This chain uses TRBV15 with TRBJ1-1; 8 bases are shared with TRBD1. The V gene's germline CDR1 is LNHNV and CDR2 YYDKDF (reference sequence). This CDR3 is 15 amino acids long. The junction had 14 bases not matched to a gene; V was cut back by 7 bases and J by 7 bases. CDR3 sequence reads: CATTFLGQGFSEAFF. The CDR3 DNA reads TGTGCCACCACCTTTTTAGGACAGGGCTTTAGTGAAGCTTTCTTT.

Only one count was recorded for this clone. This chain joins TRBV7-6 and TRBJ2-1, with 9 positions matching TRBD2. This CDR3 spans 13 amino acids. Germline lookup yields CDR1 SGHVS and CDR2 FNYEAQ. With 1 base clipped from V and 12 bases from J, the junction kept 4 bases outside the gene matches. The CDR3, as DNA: TGTGCCAGCAGCTTAGTAGAAGCGGGAGGGCAGTTCTTC. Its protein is CASSLVEAGGQFF.

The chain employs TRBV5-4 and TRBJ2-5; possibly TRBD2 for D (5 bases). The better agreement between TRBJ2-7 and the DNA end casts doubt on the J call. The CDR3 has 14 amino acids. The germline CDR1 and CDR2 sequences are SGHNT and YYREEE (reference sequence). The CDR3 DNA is TGTGCCAGCAGCTCCCTAGGGCTAGCAGGCGAGCAGTACTTC. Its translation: CASSSLGLAGEQYF.

Here the CDR3 reads CATSRGGLADSSYEQYF. The CDR3 coding sequence is TGTGCCACCAGCAGAGGTGGACTAGCTGACAGCTCCTACGAGCAGTACTTC. The rearrangement joins TRBV15 to TRBJ2-7, with TRBD2 matching over 8 bases. The CDR3 is made up of 17 amino acids. J gave up 0 bases and V 1 base, and 8 bases lay outside the gene matches. The germline V gene has CDR1 LNHNV and CDR2 YYDKDF (reference sequence).

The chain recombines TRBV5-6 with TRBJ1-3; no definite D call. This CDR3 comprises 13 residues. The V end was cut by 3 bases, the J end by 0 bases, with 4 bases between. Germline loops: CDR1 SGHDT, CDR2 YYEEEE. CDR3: CASSSVSGNTIYF. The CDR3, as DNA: TGTGCCAGCAGCTCCGTCTCTGGAAACACCATATATTTT.

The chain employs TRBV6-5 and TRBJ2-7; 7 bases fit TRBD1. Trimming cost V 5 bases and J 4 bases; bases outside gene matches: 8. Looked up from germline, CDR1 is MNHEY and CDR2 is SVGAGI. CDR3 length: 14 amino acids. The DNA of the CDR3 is TGTGCCAGCAGTCGAGACAGGGTTTTGTACGAGCAGTACTTC. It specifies CASSRDRVLYEQYF.

CDR3 region: CASSSGTGLSEAFF. The CDR3 DNA reads TGTGCCAGCAGCTCCGGGACAGGGTTGTCTGAAGCTTTCTTT. The chain has TRBV5-6 and TRBJ1-1, with 9 positions matching TRBD1. The CDR3 contains 14 residues. J lost 6 bases, V lost 3 bases, and 6 bases had no gene match. Germline V gene lookup returns CDR1 SGHDT and CDR2 YYEEEE.

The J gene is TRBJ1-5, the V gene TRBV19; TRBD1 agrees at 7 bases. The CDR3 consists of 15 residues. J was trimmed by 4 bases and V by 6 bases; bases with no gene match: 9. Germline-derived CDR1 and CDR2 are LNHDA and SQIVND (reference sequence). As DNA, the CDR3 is TGTGCCAGTAGCGATACGGGACAGACAAATCAGCCCCAGCATTTT. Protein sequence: CASSDTGQTNQPQHF.

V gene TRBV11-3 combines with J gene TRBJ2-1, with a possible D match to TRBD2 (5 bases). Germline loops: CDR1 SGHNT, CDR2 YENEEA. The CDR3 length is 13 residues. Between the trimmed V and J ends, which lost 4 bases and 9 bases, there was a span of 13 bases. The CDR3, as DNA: TGTGCCAGCAGCTCACTAGATCTGGGTGAGCAGTTCTTC. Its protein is CASSSLDLGEQFF.

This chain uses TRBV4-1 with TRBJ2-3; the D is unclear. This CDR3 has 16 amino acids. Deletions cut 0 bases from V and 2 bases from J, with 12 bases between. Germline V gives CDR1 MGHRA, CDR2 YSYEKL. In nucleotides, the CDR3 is TGCGCCAGCAGCCAAGATTTGAGAGGAGTCACAGATACGCAGTATTTT. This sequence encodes CASSQDLRGVTDTQYF.

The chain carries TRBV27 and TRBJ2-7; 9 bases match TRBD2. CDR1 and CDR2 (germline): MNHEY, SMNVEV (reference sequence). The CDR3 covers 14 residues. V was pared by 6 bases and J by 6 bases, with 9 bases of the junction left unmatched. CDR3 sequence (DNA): TGTGCCAGCAGCCTTGCGGGACTAGCAAGCGAGCAGTACTTC. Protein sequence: CASSLAGLASEQYF.

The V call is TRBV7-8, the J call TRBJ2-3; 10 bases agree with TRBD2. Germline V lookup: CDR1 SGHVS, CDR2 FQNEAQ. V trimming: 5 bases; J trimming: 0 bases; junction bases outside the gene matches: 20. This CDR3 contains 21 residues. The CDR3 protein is CASSIQGGGLAWRTSTDTQYF. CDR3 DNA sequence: TGTGCCAGCAGCATCCAGGGAGGGGGACTAGCGTGGCGTACTAGCACAGATACGCAGTATTTT.

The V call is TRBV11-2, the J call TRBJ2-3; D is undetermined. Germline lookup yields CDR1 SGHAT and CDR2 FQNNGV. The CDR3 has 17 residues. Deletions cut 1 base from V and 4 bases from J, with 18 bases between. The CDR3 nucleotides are TGTGCCAGCAGCTTAGGAATCTTGCCTAGTTGGGCAGATACGCAGTATTTT. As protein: CASSLGILPSWADTQYF. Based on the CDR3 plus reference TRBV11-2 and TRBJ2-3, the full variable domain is EAGVAQSPRYKIIEKRQSVAFWCNPISGHATLYWYQQILGQGPKLLIQFQNNGVVDDSQLPKDRFSAERLKGVDSTLKIQPAKLEDSAVYLCASSLGILPSWADTQYFGPGTRLTVL.